The sequence of this T cell receptor beta chain was determined in a study of Ad26.COV2.S vaccination and SARS-CoV-2 variants. Study information: Donor was in the COV1001 Ad26.COV2.S trial arm. Recipients of Ad26.COV2.S got it intramuscularly, once or twice 56 days apart.

Details on this clone: Its specificity is not known.

Germline V gene sequence: CDR1 SEHNR, CDR2 FQNEAQ (reference sequence). This CDR3 has 13 amino acids. The V end lost 3 bases, the J end lost 8 bases, and 13 bases lay between the germline ends. Treatment defined: around 19 received Ad26.COV2.S at low or high dose, single or two shots; 5 received placebo; per-sample allocation not given. It was on day 63 after the first vaccine or placebo injection that samples were taken. In the vaccine, an Ad26 vector expressed the SARS-CoV-2 spike of the Wuhan strain. Generated by immunoSEQ multiplex PCR, the TCRdb table keeps only in-frame clones and is missing some. Of some 480,000 clones in the sample, around nine tenths were seen once. The study's findings and limits: The analyses of TCR breadth and depth may have understated the size of total T cell responses.

This sequence joins TRBV7-9 and TRBJ1-2; D may be TRBD1 (6 bases). The sequenced sample was peripheral blood, obtained in a trial of Ad26.COV2.S vaccine versus placebo. The clonotype comes from a person aged 18-65 years who received the Ad26.COV2.S COVID-19 vaccine or a placebo. The CDR3: CASSFGTPLGYTF. For the CDR3, the DNA is TGTGCCAGCAGCTTCGGGACACCACTCGGCTACACCTTC.